The clone carrying this T cell receptor beta chain was found once. Its antigen is still unknown. This sample was included in a study of cytomegalovirus exposure and HLA in healthy donors. General study findings and limits: In most subjects, TCR beta sequences reportedly gave accurate predictions of HLA-A and HLA-B alleles.

Both 60 Vbeta primers and 13 Jbeta primers went into the PCR. Libraries were prepared by immunoSEQ multiplex PCR; TCRdb keeps only in-frame clonotypes and omits some of them. Here the sample spans some 150,000 clones, around 72% being singletons. Germline V gives CDR1 SGHRS, CDR2 YFSETQ. The CDR3 length is 14 residues. Trimming cost V 0 bases and J 1 base, with 7 bases left between them. The receptor's source is a man aged 50 or older in good health and CMV-seropositive. The sequenced material came from PBMCs. The chain uses TRBV5-1 and TRBJ1-1; D possibly corresponds to TRBD1 (6 bases). The CDR3, as DNA: TGCGCCAGCAGCTTGGCGGGACAGAACACTGAAGCTTTCTTT. Amino acids: CASSLAGQNTEAFF.